This paragraph reports one T cell receptor (beta chain). Its specificity is not known. The PCR used 60 Vbeta and 13 Jbeta primers. The table came from immunoSEQ multiplex PCR; TCRdb's copy has only in-frame clones and leaves some out. Here the sample spans tens of thousands of clones, 78% being singletons. Per the germline V gene, CDR1 is MNHEY and CDR2 is SVGAGI. The CDR3 has 14 residues. The V end was cut by 3 bases, the J end by 1 base, with 9 bases between. The data were obtained in a study of cytomegalovirus exposure and HLA in healthy donors. Points from the study as a whole: In a later analysis, parvovirus B19, influenza, CMV and Epstein-Barr virus appeared linked to several top co-occurrence clusters. It was about 150 TCR beta chains that were listed as cytomegalovirus-associated. The HLA-A and HLA-B alleles of most subjects were reportedly predicted accurately from TCR beta sequences.

Sequencing was carried out using PBMCs. The receptor was derived from a man aged 40-55 years in good health and CMV-seronegative. This sequence joins TRBV6-5 and TRBJ2-5; D is perhaps TRBD2 (6 bases). DNA of the CDR3: TGTGCCAGCAGTTATCGCGGGGCCCAAGAGACCCAGTACTTC. This translates into CASSYRGAQETQYF.